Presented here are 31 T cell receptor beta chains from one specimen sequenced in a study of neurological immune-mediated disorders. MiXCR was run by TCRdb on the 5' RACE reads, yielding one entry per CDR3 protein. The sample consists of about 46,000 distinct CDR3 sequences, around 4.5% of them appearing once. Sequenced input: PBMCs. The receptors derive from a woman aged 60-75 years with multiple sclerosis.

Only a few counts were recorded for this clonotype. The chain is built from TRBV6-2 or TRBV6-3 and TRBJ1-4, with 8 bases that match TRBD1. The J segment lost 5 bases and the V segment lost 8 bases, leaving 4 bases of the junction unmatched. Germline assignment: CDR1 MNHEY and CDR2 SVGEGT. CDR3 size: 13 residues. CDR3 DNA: TGTGCCAGCCAGCGACAGGGGAATGAAAAACTGTTTTTT. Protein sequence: CASQRQGNEKLFF.

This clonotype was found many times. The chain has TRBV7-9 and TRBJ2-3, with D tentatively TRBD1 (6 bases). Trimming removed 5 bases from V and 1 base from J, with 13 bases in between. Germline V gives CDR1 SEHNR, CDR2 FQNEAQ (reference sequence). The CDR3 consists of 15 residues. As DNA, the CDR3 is TGTGCCAGCAGCGACCTCAGGGGCGGCACAGATACGCAGTATTTT. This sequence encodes CASSDLRGGTDTQYF.

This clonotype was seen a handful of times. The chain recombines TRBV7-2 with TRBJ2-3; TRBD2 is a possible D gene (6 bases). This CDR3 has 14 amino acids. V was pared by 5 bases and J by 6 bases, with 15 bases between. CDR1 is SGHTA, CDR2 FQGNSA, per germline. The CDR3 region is CASSRDSSLDTQYF. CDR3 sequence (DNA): TGTGCCAGCAGCCGGGACTCGTCCCTTGATACGCAGTATTTT.

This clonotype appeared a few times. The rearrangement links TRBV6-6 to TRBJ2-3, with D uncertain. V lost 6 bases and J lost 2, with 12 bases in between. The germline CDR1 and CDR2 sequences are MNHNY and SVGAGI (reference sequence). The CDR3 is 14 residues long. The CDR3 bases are TGTGCCAGCAGCTACGAACACCACACAGATACGCAGTATTTT. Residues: CASSYEHHTDTQYF.

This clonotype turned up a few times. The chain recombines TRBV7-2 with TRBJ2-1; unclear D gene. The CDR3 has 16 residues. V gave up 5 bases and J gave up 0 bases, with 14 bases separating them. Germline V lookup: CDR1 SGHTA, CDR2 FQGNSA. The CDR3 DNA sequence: TGTGCCAGCAGCCCGGATGTTCTTGCCTCCTACAATGAGCAGTTCTTC. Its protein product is CASSPDVLASYNEQFF.

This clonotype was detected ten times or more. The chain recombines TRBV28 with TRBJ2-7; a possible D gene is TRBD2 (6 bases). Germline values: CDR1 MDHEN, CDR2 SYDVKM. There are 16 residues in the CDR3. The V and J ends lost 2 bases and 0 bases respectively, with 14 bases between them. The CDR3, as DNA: TGTGCCAGCAGTTTAGGTCGGAGGAGGGTCTCCTACGAGCAGTACTTC. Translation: CASSLGRRRVSYEQYF. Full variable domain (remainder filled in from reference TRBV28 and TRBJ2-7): DVKVTQSSRYLVKRTGEKVFLECVQDMDHENMFWYRQDPGLGLRLIYFSYDVKMKEKGDIPEGYSVSREKKERFSLILESASTNQTSMYLCASSLGRRRVSYEQYFGPGTRLTVT.

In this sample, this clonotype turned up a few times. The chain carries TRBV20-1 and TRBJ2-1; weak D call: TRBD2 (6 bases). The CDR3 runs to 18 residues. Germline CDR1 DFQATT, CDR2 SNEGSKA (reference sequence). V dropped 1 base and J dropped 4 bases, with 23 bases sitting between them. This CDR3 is CSARGEGAGLGTYNEQFF. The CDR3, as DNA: TGCAGTGCTAGAGGAGAAGGCGCGGGGTTGGGTACATACAATGAGCAGTTCTTC.

The CDR3 DNA follows: TGCGCCAGCAGCAAAGGGACTCTGAATGAGCAGTTCTTC. Translation gives CASSKGTLNEQFF. The chain is built from TRBV5-1 and TRBJ2-1, with a weak D call TRBD2 (6 bases). This CDR3 contains 13 residues. Trimming left V 4 bases short and J 7 bases short, with 12 bases between. Looked up from germline, CDR1 is SGHRS and CDR2 is YFSETQ.

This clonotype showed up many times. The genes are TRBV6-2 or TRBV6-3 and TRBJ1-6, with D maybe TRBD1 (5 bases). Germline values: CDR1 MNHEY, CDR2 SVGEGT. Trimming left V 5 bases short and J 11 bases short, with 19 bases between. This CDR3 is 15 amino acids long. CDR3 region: CASSDPGLPGTPLHF. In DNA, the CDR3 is TGTGCCAGCAGTGACCCGGGACTGCCGGGAACACCCCTCCACTTT.

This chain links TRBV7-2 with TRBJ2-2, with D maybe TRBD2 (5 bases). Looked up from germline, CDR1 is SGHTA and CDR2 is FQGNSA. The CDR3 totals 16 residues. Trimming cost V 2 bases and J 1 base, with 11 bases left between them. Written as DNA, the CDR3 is TGTGCCAGCAGCTTAAACCCAGGACTGAACACCGGGGAGCTGTTTTTT. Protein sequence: CASSLNPGLNTGELFF.

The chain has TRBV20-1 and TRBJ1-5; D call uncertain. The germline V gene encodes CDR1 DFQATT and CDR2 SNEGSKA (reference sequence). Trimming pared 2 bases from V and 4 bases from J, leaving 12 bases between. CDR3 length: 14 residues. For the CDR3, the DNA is TGCAGTGCTAGACCTCCCTACCAGAATCAGCCCCAGCATTTT. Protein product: CSARPPYQNQPQHF.

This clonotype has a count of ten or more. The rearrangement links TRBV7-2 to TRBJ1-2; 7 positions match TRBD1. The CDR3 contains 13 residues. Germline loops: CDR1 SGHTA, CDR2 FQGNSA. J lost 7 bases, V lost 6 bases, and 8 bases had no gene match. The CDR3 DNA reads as TGTGCCAGCAGGAGACGACAGGGTAGTGGCTACACCTTC. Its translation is CASRRRQGSGYTF.

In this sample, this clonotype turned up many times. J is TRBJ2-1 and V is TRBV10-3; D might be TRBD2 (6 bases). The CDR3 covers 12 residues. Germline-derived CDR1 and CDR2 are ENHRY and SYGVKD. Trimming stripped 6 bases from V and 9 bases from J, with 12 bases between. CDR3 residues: CAISDTSSEQFF. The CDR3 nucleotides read TGTGCCATCAGCGACACTAGCAGTGAGCAGTTCTTC.

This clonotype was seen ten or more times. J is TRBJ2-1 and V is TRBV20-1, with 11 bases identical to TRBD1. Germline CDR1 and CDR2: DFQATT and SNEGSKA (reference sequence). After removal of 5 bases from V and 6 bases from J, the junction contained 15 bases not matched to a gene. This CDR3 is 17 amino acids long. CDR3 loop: CSAETGTGGGWGNEQFF. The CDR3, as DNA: TGCAGTGCTGAGACCGGGACAGGGGGGGGTTGGGGCAATGAGCAGTTCTTC.

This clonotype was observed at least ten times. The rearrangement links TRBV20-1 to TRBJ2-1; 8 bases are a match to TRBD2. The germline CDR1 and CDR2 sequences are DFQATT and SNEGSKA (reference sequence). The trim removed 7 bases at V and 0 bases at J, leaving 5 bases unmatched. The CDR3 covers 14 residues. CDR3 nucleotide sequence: TGCAGTGGGCTCCGGGGGGGCTCCTACAATGAGCAGTTCTTC. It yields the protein CSGLRGGSYNEQFF.

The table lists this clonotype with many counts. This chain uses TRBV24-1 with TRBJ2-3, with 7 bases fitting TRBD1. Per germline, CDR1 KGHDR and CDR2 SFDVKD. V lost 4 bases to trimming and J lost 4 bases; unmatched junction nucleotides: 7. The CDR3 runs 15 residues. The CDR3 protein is CATSETGTGSDTQYF. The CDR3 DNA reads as TGTGCCACCAGTGAGACAGGGACGGGGTCAGATACGCAGTATTTT.

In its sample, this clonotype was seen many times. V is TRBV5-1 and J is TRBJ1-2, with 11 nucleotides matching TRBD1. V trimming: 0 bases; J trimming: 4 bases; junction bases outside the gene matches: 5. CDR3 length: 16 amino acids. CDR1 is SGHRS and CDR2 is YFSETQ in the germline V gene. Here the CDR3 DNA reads TGCGCCAGCAGCTTGGCGAGGACAGGGGGCTTCTATGGCTACACCTTC. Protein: CASSLARTGGFYGYTF.

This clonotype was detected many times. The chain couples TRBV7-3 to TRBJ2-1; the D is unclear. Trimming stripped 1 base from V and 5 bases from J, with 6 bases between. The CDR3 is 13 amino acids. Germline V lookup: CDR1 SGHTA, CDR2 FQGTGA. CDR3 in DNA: TGTGCCAGCAGCTTAAATGTGGACAATGAGCAGTTCTTC. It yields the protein CASSLNVDNEQFF.

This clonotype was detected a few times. DNA for the CDR3: TGCAGTGCTACCGACCCCGGGGCAGGGGGAGGGGAGACCCAGTACTTC. This translates into CSATDPGAGGGETQYF. The chain is built from TRBV20-1 and TRBJ2-5; possibly TRBD1 or TRBD2 for D (7 bases each). The length of the CDR3 is 16 residues. With 4 bases removed from V and 5 bases from J, the gap between germline ends came to 23 bases. Germline values: CDR1 DFQATT, CDR2 SNEGSKA (reference sequence).

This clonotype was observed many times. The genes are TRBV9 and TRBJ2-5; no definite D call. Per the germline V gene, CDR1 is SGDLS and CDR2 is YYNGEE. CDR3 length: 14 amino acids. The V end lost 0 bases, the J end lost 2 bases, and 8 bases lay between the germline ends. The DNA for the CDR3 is TGTGCCAGCAGCGTAGCAGCGATACAAGAGACCCAGTACTTC. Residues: CASSVAAIQETQYF.

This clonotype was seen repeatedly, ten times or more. The CDR3 reads CSVNRDIYGYTF. The DNA of the CDR3 is TGCAGCGTCAACCGGGACATCTATGGCTACACCTTC. The chain links TRBV29-1 to TRBJ1-2, with D perhaps TRBD1 (6 bases). This CDR3 contains 12 residues. Germline V CDR1 and CDR2: SQVTM, ANQGSEA. V gave up 6 bases and J gave up 4 bases, with 12 bases separating them.

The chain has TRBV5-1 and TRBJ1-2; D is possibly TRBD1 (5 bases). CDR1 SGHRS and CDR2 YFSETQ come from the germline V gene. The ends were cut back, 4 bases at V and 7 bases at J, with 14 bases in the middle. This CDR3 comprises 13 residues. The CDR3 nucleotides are TGCGCCAGCAGCCGAATCGGGACGACTGGCTACACCTTC. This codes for CASSRIGTTGYTF.

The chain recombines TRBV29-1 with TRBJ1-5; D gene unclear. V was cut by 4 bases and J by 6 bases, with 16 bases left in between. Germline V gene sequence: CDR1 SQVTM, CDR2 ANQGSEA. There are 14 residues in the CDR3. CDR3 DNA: TGCAGCGTTGCGGAGTACAGAGACGGTCAGCCCCAGCATTTT. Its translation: CSVAEYRDGQPQHF.

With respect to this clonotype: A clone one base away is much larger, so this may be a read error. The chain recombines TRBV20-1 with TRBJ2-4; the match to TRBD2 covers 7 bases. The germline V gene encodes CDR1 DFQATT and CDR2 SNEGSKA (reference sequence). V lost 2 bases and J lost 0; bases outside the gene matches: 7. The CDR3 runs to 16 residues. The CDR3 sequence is CSARLSGHLAKNIQYF. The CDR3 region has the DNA TGCAGTGCTAGACTTAGCGGGCATCTAGCCAAAAACATTCAGTACTTC.

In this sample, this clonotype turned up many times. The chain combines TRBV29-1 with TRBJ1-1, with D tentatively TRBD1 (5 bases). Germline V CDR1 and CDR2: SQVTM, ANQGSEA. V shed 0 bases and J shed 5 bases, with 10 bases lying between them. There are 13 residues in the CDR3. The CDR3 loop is CSVEEGERTEAFF. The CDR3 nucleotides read TGCAGCGTTGAAGAGGGGGAAAGGACTGAAGCTTTCTTT.

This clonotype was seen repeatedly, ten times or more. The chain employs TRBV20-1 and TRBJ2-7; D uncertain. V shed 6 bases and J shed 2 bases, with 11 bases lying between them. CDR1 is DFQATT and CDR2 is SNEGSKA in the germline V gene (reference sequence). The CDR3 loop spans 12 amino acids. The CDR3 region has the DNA TGCAGTGCATCAGACACAGCCTACGAGCAGTACTTC. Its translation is CSASDTAYEQYF.

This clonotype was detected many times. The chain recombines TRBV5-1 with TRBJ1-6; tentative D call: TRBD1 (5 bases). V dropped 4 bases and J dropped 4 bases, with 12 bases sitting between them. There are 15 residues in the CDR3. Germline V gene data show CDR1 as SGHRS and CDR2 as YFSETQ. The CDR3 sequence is CASSMTVRYNSPLHF. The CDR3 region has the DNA TGCGCCAGCAGCATGACAGTCCGGTATAATTCACCCCTCCACTTT.

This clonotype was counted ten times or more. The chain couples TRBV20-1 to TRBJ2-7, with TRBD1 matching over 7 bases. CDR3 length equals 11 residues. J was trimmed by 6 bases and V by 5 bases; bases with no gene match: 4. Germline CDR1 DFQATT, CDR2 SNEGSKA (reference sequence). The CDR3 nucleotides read TGCAGTGCTCCTACAGGGGTCGAGCAGTACTTC. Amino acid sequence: CSAPTGVEQYF.

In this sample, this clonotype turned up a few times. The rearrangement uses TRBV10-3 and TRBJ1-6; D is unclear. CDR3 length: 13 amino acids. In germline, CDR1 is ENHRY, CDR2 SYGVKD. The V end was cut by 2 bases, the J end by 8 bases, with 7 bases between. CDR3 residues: CAISEGSHSPLHF. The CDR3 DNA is TGTGCCATCAGTGAGGGGAGTCATTCACCCCTCCACTTT.

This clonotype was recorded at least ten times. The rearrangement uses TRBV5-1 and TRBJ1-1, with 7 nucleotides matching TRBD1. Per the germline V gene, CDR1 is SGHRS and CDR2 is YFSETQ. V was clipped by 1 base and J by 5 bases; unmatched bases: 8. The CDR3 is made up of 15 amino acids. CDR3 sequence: CASSLKGAGSTEAFF. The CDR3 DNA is TGCGCCAGCAGCTTGAAGGGGGCAGGGTCTACTGAAGCTTTCTTT. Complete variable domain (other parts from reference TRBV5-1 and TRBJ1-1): KAGVTQTPRYLIKTRGQQVTLSCSPISGHRSVSWYQQTPGQGLQFLFEYFSETQRNKGNFPGRFSGRQFSNSRSEMNVSTLELGDSALYLCASSLKGAGSTEAFFGQGTRLTVV.

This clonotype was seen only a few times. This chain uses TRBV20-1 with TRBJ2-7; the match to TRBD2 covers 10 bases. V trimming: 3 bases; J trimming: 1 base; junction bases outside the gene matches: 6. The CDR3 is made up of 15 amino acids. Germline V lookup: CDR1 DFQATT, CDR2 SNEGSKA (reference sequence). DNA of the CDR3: TGCAGTGCTAGTGTCTTAGCGGGGGGATCCTACGAGCAGTACTTC. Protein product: CSASVLAGGSYEQYF.